The sequence of this T cell receptor (beta chain) was determined in a study of cytomegalovirus exposure and HLA in healthy donors. Points on this clone: The antigen is unknown.

Data came from immunoSEQ multiplex PCR; TCRdb stores just in-frame clones and leaves some out. The top ten hold approximately 1.5% of the sample, which has some 170,000 clones, about 83% seen once. Findings of the study overall: Cytomegalovirus association was listed for 150 or so TCR beta chains. First-cohort TCR clusters were later found to tend to co-occur in the 120 or so validation repertoires.

The ends lost 6 bases at V and 5 bases at J; junction bases unmatched: 7. This CDR3 has 14 residues. Germline-derived CDR1 and CDR2 are SNHLY and FYNNEI. The J gene is TRBJ2-5, the V gene TRBV2, with 9 bases that match TRBD1. Sequencing used PBMCs. This TCR was sampled from a woman in her thirties in good health and CMV-seronegative. The CDR3 region has the DNA TGTGCCAGCAGCGCCGGGACAGGGAGTGAGACCCAGTACTTC. Its translation: CASSAGTGSETQYF.